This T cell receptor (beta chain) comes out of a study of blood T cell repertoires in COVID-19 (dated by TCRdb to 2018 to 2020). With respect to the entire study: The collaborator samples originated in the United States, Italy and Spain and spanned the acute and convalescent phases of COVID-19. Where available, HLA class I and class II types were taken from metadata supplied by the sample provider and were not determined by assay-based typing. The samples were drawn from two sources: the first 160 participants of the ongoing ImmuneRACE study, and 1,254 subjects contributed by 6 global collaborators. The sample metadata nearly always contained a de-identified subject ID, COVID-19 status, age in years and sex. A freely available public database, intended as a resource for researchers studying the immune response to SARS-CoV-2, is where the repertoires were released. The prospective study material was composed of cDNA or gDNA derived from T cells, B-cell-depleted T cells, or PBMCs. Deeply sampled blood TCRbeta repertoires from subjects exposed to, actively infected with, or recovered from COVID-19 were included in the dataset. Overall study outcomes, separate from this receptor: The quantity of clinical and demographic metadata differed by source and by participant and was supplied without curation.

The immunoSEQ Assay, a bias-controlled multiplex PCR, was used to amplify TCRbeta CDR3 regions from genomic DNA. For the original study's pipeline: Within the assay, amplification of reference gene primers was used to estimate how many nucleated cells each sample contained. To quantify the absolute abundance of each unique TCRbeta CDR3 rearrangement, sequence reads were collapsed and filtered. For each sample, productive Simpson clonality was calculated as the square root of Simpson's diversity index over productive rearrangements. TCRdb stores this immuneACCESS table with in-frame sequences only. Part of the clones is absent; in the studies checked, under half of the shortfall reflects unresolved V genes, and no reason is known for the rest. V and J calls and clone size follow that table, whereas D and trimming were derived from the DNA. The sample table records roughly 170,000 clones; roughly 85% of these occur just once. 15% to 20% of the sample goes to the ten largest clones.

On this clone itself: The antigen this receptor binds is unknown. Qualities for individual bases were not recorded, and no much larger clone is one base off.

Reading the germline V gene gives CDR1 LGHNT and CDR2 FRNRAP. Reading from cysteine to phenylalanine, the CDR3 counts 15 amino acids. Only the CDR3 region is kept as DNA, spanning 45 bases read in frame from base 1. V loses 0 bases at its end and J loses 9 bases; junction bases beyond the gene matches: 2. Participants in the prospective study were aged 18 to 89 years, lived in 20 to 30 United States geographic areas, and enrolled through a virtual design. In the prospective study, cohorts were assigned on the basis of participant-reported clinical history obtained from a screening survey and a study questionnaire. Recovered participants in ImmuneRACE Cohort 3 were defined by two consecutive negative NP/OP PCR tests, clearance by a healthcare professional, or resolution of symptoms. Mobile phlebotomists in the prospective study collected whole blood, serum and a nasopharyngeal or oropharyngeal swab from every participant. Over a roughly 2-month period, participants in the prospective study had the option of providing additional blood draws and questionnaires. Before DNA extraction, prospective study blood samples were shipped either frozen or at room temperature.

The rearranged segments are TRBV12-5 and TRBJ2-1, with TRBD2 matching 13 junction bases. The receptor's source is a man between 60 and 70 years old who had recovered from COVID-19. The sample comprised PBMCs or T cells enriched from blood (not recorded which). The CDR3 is CASGLVTSGRGEQFF. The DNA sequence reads TGTGCTAGTGGTTTGGTTACTAGCGGGAGGGGTGAGCAGTTCTTC.